The rows below give T cell receptor beta chains drawn from one sample of a study of cytomegalovirus exposure and HLA in healthy donors. The repertoire was sequenced with immunoSEQ multiplex PCR; TCRdb's copy has only in-frame clones and lacks some. The sample shows fewer than 200,000 clones, approximately 79% of them seen only once. The sequencing input was PBMCs. These receptors were obtained from a man between 60 and 75 years old in good health and CMV-seronegative. CDR3s include the opening cysteine and the closing phenylalanine or tryptophan. The D gene is left open where the match is weak. Expanded clones are given a class, and other clones once, few, many or no size at all.

clone_size d_call j_call v_call cdr3_length cdr3_nt cdr3_aa
. . TRBJ2-1 TRBV19 15 TGTGCCAGTAGTATGAACCCGGAGGGTTACAATGAGCAGTTCTTC CASSMNPEGYNEQFF
. . TRBJ1-1 TRBV6-1 16 TGTGCCAGCAGTGTAATAATGGGGGGGCAGAACACTGAAGCTTTCTTT CASSVIMGGQNTEAFF
. . TRBJ2-7 TRBV19 14 TGTGCCAGTAGTATCAACAGGGAAAGAGGCGAGCAGTACTTC CASSINRERGEQYF
. . TRBJ1-5 TRBV7-9 13 TGTGCCAGCAGCTTAGGGACAAATCAGCCCCAGCATTTT CASSLGTNQPQHF
few . TRBJ2-7 TRBV27 15 TGTGCCAGCAGTTTATCGGACATCGATACCTACGAGCAGTACTTC CASSLSDIDTYEQYF
. . TRBJ1-2 TRBV5-4 17 TGTGCCAGCAGCTTCCCTAACCCTTCGACAGATAACTATGGCTACACCTTC CASSFPNPSTDNYGYTF
. TRBD1 TRBJ2-7 TRBV7-3 16 TGTGCCAGCAGCTCTCACCGGGACAGGGGATGTGACGAGCAGTACTTC CASSSHRDRGCDEQYF
few TRBD1 TRBJ1-4 TRBV15 16 TGTGCCACCAGCGGCCCAGGGGGTTCTGGGGATGAAAAACTGTTTTTT CATSGPGGSGDEKLFF
. TRBD1 TRBJ2-3 TRBV13 17 TGTGCCAGCAGTCCCCGGCGACAGGGACCTAGCACAGATACGCAGTATTTT CASSPRRQGPSTDTQYF
once . TRBJ1-2 TRBV19 15 TGTGCCAGTACCCCGGGACATCAAGAGGGGTATGGCTACACCTTC CASTPGHQEGYGYTF
. . TRBJ2-2 TRBV18 16 TGTGCCAGCTCACCGAATCGGCTCGGAGAAACCGGGGAGCTGTTTTTT CASSPNRLGETGELFF
. . TRBJ1-4 TRBV6-1 14 TGTGCCAGCAACCGGCGAGGGCAGGATGAAAAACTGTTTTTT CASNRRGQDEKLFF
. TRBD2 TRBJ2-1 TRBV5-1 16 TGCGCCAGCACCTTCTCTAGCGGCAGCTCCTACAATGAGCAGTTCTTC CASTFSSGSSYNEQFF
few . TRBJ2-5 TRBV5-4 14 TGTGCCAGCAGCTTAGGTCTAGCCCCCGAGACCCAGTACTTC CASSLGLAPETQYF
few . TRBJ1-1 TRBV7-9 14 TGTGCCAGCAGCTTAGCCCACAGGAACACTGAAGCTTTCTTT CASSLAHRNTEAFF
. TRBD2 TRBJ2-1 TRBV4-3 16 TGCGCCAGCAGCTTAGGACTAGCGGGGCTTCAGGATGAGCAGTTCTTC CASSLGLAGLQDEQFF
. TRBD2 TRBJ2-3 TRBV11-1 19 TGTGCCAGCAGCTTAGCCCTAGCGGGGGGGCCGGGCGGAGCGGATACGCAGTATTTT CASSLALAGGPGGADTQYF
. . TRBJ2-7 TRBV28 14 TGTGCCAGCAGCCCCCCATCGGGAGCATTCGAGCAGTACTTC CASSPPSGAFEQYF
. TRBD1 TRBJ2-5 TRBV7-2 16 TGTGCCAGCAGCTTAGAATTAGGACAGGGTGAAGAGACCCAGTACTTC CASSLELGQGEETQYF
once . TRBJ1-6 TRBV12-5 17 TGTGCTAGTGGTTTGGTTCGTGCCGGACAAAATAATTCACCCCTCCACTTT CASGLVRAGQNNSPLHF
. . TRBJ1-6 TRBV30 15 TGTGGCTCGGCGGGCCTCAAATCCGGGGGTTCACCCCTCCACTTT CGSAGLKSGGSPLHF
. . TRBJ1-5 TRBV19 16 TGTGCCAGTAGCCTTACCGGGGTACCCTGGGTTCAGCCCCAGCATTTT CASSLTGVPWVQPQHF
once TRBD1 TRBJ1-2 TRBV11-2 15 TGTGCCAGCAGCTTAGGACAGGGAGGAGCCTATGGCTACACCTTC CASSLGQGGAYGYTF
few . TRBJ2-2 TRBV10-3 14 TGTGCCATCAGGTCCGGGACTCTATCGGGGGAGCTGTTTTTT CAIRSGTLSGELFF
. TRBD2 TRBJ2-5 TRBV18 14 TGTGCCAGCTCCCCGACTAGCAGGACAGAGACCCAGTACTTC CASSPTSRTETQYF
. TRBD1 TRBJ2-7 TRBV4-1 15 TGCGCCAGCAGCCAAGTAGGGACAGCTACCTACGAGCAGTACTTC CASSQVGTATYEQYF
few . TRBJ1-2 TRBV7-2 16 TGTGCCAGCAGCATCCCGGGGGGGGGCGGGAGTTGGGGCTACACCTTC CASSIPGGGGSWGYTF
. TRBD2 TRBJ2-1 TRBV11-3 15 TGTGCCAGCAGCTCCGTTATAGCGGGGGCCGCTGAGCAGTTCTTC CASSSVIAGAAEQFF
. TRBD2 TRBJ2-7 TRBV6-1 15 TGTGCCAGCAGTGCGCTAGCGGGGGCCTCCTACGAGCAGTACTTC CASSALAGASYEQYF
. TRBD1 TRBJ2-7 TRBV5-1 14 TGCGCCAGCAGCGGGGACAGGGCCTCCTACGAGCAGTACTTC CASSGDRASYEQYF
. TRBD2 TRBJ2-1 TRBV19 17 TGTGCCAGTAGTACGGGACTAGCGGGAGCTGGGGGTAATGAGCAGTTCTTC CASSTGLAGAGGNEQFF